This T cell receptor (beta chain) was identified during a study of blood T cell repertoires in COVID-19. Data came from immunoSEQ multiplex PCR; TCRdb stores just in-frame clones and leaves some out. The data contain fewer than 150,000 clones, less than 90% of them singletons. The germline CDR1 and CDR2 sequences are MNHEY and SVGAGI. This CDR3 region has 13 residues. V shed 1 base, J shed 4 bases, and the junction held 0 bases outside the gene matches. Clinical histories supplied by participants themselves formed the basis of cohort assignment. The sample consisted of PBMCs or T cells enriched from blood (not recorded which). This chain uses TRBV6-5 with TRBJ1-1, with TRBD1 identical over 7 bases. This TCR derives from a man aged 25-45 years who had recovered from COVID-19. The DNA for the CDR3 is TGTGCCAGCAGTTACTGGACAGGCACTGAAGCTTTCTTT. It translates to CASSYWTGTEAFF.